Shown below are 3 T cell receptor beta chains from a single sample sequenced in a study of cytomegalovirus exposure and HLA in healthy donors. The PCR ran on 60 Vbeta and 13 Jbeta primers. Generated by immunoSEQ multiplex PCR, the TCRdb table keeps only in-frame clones and is missing some. The repertoire holds 95,000 to 150,000 clones, around 80% seen once, with 1.2% in the top ten. The source material was PBMCs. The receptors were sampled from a female donor in good health and CMV-seronegative.

As to this clone: The junction differs from germline at one of its ends, possibly a read error. The J gene is TRBJ2-7, the V gene TRBV7-9; D gene uncertain. The CDR3 covers 12 residues. The germline V gene has CDR1 SEHNR and CDR2 FQNEAQ (reference sequence). As DNA, the CDR3 is TGTGCCAGCAGCTCGCGCCGCCAAGACTGGGTCTTC. This translates into CASSSRRQDWVF.

The chain carries TRBV7-9 and TRBJ2-1; a possible D gene is TRBD2 (6 bases). The V and J ends lost 0 bases and 6 bases respectively, with 9 bases between them. The CDR3 runs to 14 residues. Per the germline V gene, CDR1 is SEHNR and CDR2 is FQNEAQ (reference sequence). The CDR3 loop is CASSLASGPNEQFF. The CDR3 DNA reads as TGTGCCAGCAGCTTAGCTAGCGGTCCCAATGAGCAGTTCTTC.

This clone was found once. The chain couples TRBV5-1 to TRBJ2-7; 11 bases align to TRBD1. Trimming took 7 bases from V and 5 from J; bases not matched to a gene: 8. The CDR3 has 14 amino acids. The germline CDR1 and CDR2 sequences are SGHRS and YFSETQ. The DNA of the CDR3 is TGCGCCAGCGGACTGGACAGGGGGCAGGACGAGCAGTACTTC. It is translated as CASGLDRGQDEQYF.